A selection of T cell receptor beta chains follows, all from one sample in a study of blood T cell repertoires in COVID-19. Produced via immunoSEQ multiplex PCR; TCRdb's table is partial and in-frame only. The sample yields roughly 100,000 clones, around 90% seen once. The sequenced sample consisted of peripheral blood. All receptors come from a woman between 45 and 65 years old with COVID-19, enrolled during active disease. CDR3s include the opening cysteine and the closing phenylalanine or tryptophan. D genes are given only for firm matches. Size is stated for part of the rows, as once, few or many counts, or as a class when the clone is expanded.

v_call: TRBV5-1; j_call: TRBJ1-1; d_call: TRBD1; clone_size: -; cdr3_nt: TGCGCCAGCAGCCGCGCGACAGGGTTGGACACTGAAGCTTTCTTT; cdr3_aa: CASSRATGLDTEAFF
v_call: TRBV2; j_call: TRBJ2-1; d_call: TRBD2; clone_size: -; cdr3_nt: TGTGCCAACCAGGGACTAGCGGCCCACAATGAGCAGTTCTTC; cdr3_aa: CANQGLAAHNEQFF
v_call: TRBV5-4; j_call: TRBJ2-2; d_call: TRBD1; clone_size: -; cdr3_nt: TGTGCCAGCAGCTTGACAGGGGTGAGCACCGGGGAGCTGTTTTTT; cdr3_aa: CASSLTGVSTGELFF
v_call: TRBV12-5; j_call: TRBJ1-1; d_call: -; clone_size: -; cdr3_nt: TGTGCTAGTGGTTTGGGAGGGAACACTGAAGCTTTCTTT; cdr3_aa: CASGLGGNTEAFF
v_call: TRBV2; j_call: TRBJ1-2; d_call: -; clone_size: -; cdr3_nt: TGTGCCAGCAGTGGAGAATATGGCTACACCTTC; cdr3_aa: CASSGEYGYTF
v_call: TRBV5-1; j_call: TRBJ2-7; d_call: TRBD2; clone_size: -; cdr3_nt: TGCGCCAGCCGATTAGCGGGGAGCTCCTACGAGCAGTACTTC; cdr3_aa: CASRLAGSSYEQYF
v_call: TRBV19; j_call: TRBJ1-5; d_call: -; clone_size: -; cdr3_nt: TGTGCCAGCGAGACGACAGGTTATAGCAATCAGCCCCAGCATTTT; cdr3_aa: CASETTGYSNQPQHF
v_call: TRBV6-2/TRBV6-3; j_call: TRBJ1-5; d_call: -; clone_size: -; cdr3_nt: TGTGCCAGCAGTTACTCGGGGCATTCCCCCTCCCTATATCAGCCCCAGCATTTT; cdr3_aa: CASSYSGHSPSLYQPQHF
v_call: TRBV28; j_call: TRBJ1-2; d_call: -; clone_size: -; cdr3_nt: TGTGCCAGCAGTTTCTTGGGGCGCTTATATGGCTACACCTTC; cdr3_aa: CASSFLGRLYGYTF
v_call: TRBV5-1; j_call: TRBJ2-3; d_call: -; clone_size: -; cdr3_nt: TGCGCCAGCAGGAGCAGGGGAACCACAGATACGCAGTATTTT; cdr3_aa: CASRSRGTTDTQYF
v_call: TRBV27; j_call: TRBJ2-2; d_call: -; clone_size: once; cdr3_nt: TGTGCCAGCGGACCCTTAGGAGGCACCGGGGAGCTGTTTTTT; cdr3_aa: CASGPLGGTGELFF
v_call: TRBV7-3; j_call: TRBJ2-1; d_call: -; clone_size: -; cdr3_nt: TGTGCCAGCAGCCCCCACCCTTCTACGTACAATGAGCAGTTCTTC; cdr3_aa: CASSPHPSTYNEQFF
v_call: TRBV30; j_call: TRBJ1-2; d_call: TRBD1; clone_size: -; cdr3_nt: TGTGCCTGGAGTATGACAGGGGTATGGTATGGCTACACCTTC; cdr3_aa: CAWSMTGVWYGYTF
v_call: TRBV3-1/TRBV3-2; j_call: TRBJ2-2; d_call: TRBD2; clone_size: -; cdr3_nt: TGTGCCAGCAGCCGGGGACTAGCGGGGGTTGGGACCGGGGAGCTGTTTTTT; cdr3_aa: CASSRGLAGVGTGELFF
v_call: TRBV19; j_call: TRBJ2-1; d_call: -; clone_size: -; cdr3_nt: TGTGCCAGTGGTTTGGGGGGTGGGCCGGAGCAGTTCTTC; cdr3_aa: CASGLGGGPEQFF
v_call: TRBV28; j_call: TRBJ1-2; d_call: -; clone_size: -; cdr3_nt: TGTGCCAGCAGTTCCAGGGTTGGTGGCTACACCTTC; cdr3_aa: CASSSRVGGYTF
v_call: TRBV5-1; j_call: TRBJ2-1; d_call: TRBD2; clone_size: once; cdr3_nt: TGCGCCAGCAGCCCCGGGACTAGCGGGGGGTGGGAAGCGCAGTTCTTC; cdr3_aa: CASSPGTSGGWEAQFF
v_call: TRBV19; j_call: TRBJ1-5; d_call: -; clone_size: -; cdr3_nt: TGTGCCAGTAGTTCCCAGGGCTTAGGGCAGCCCCAGCATTTT; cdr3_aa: CASSSQGLGQPQHF
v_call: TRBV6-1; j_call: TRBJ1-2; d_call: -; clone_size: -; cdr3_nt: TGTGCCAGCAGTGAATGGGCAGGGGCAGGAAGGTCGGGCTACACCTTC; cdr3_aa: CASSEWAGAGRSGYTF
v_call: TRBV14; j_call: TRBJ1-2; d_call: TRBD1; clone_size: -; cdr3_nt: TGTGCCAGCAGCAAAGGGGGCGATGGCTACACCTTC; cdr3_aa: CASSKGGDGYTF
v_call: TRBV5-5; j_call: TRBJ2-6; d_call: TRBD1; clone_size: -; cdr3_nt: TGTGCCAGCAGCTCGACAGGGACCGGGGCCAACGTCCTGACTTTC; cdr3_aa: CASSSTGTGANVLTF
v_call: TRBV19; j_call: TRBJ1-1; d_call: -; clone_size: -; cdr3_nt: TGTGCCAGTCTCCAGGGGAACACTGAAGCTTTCTTT; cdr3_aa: CASLQGNTEAFF
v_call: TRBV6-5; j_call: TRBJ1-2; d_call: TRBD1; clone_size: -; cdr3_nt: TGTGCCAGCAGCCTTGACAGGGACTATGGCTACACCTTC; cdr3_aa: CASSLDRDYGYTF
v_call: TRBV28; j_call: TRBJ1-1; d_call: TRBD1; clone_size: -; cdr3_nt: TGTGCCAGCAGTCCTTCCGACAGGGTGAACACTGAAGCTTTCTTT; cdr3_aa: CASSPSDRVNTEAFF
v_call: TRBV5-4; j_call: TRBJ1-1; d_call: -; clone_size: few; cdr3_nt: TGTGCCAGCAGCTCGGGGAGCGGAGCTTTCTTT; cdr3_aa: CASSSGSGAFF
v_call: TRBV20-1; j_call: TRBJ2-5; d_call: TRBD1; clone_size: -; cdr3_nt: TGCAGTGCTAGTGGGGCCGAATTGAGAGGGACAGTAAAAGGGGAGACCCAGTACTTC; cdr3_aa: CSASGAELRGTVKGETQYF
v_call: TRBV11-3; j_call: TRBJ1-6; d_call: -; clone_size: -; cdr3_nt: TGTGCCAGCAGCCTAGAAGCCCCCCAATTTGCGGATTCACCCCTCCACTTT; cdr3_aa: CASSLEAPQFADSPLHF
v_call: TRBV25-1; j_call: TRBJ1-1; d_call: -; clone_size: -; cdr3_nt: TGTGCCAGCAGTGAATTTGGACAGCACACTGAAGCTTTCTTT; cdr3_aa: CASSEFGQHTEAFF
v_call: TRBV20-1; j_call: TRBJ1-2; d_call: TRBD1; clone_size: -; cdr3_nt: TGCAGTGCTGGGACAGGGGAGGGCTACACCTTC; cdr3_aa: CSAGTGEGYTF
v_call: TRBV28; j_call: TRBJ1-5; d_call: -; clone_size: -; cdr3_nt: TGTGCCAGCTTTTCGGGGGGGGCAGCTAATCAGCCCCAGCATTTT; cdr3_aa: CASFSGGAANQPQHF
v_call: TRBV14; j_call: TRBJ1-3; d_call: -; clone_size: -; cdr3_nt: TGTGCCAGCAGCCAAGATCGTCGTCCCACGAGCTCTGGAAACACCATATATTTT; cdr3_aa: CASSQDRRPTSSGNTIYF
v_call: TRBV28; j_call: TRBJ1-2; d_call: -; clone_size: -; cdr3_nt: TGTGCCAGCAGTTTACCCCCCGACAGATTCAAAACTAACTATGGCTACACCTTC; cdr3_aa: CASSLPPDRFKTNYGYTF
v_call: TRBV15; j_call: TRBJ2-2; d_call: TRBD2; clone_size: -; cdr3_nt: TGTGCCACCATCCCGGGGGGTAGAGCGAACACCGGGGAGCTGTTTTTT; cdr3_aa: CATIPGGRANTGELFF
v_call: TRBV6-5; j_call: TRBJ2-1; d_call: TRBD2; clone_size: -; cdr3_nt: TGTGCCAGCAGACGACTAGCGGGGGGTAATGAGCAGTTCTTC; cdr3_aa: CASRRLAGGNEQFF
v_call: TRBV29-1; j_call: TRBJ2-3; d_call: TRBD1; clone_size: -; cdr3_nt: TGCAGCGTTGAGAGTGGGACAGGGTATTTAGAAGATACGCAGTATTTT; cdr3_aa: CSVESGTGYLEDTQYF
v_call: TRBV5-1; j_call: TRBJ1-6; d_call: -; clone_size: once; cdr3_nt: TGCGCCAGCAGCTTGCGGGGTGGGGATTCACCCCTCCACTTT; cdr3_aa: CASSLRGGDSPLHF
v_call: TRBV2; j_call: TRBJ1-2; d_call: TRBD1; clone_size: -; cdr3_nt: TGTGCCAACTCGGGACAGCTTAACTATGGCTACACCTTC; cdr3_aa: CANSGQLNYGYTF
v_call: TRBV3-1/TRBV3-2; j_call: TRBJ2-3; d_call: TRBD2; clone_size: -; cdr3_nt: TGTGCCAGCAGCCAAGACCTATATAGCGGGGGGGCTCCAACAGATACGCAGTATTTT; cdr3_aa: CASSQDLYSGGAPTDTQYF
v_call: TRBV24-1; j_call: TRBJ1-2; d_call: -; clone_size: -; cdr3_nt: TGTGCCACCAGTGGAGGCTATGGCTACACCTTC; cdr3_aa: CATSGGYGYTF
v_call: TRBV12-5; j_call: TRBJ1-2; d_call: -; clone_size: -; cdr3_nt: TGTGCTAGTGCCGGGTCTAACTATGGCTACACCTTC; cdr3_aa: CASAGSNYGYTF
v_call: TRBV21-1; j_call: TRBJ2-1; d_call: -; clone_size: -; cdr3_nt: TGTGCCAGCAGCAAAAAAGGATACCGGGGTCCCAATCGCCACAATGAGCAGTTCTTC; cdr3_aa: CASSKKGYRGPNRHNEQFF
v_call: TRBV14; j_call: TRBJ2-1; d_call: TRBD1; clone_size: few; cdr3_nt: TGTGCCAGCAGCCTAAGTCAGGGGGCCGTTCCTAGGGGGTCCTACAATGAGCAGTTCTTC; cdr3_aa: CASSLSQGAVPRGSYNEQFF
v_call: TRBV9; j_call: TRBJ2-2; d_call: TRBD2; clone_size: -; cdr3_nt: TGTGCCAGCAGCGTCGCTAGCGGGGCCGCCGGGGAGCTGTTTTTT; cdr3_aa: CASSVASGAAGELFF
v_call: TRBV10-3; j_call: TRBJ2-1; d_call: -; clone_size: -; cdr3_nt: TGTGCCATCAGTGGGGGGGCCTACAATGAGCAGTTCTTC; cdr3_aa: CAISGGAYNEQFF